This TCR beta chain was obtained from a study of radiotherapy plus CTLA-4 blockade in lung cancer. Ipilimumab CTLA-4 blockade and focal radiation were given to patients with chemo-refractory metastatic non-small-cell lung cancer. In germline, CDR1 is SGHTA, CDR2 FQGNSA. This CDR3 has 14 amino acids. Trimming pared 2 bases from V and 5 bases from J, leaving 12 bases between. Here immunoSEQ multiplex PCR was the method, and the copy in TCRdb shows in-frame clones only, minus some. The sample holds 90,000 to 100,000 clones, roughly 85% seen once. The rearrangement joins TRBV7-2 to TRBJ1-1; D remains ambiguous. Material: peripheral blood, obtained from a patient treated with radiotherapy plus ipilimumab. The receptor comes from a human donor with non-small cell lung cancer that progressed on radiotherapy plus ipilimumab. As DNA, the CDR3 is TGTGCCAGCAGCTTAAACCCCCGGCGTACTGAAGCTTTCTTT. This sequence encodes CASSLNPRRTEAFF. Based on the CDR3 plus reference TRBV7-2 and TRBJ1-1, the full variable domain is GAGVSQSPSNKVTEKGKDVELRCDPISGHTALYWYRQSLGQGLEFLIYFQGNSAPDKSGLPSDRFSAERTGGSVSTLTIQRTQQEDSAVYLCASSLNPRRTEAFFGQGTRLTVV.